The 18 T cell receptor beta chains presented below share a single source sample, sequenced in a study of beta chain features in type 1 diabetes. The whole isolated RNA underwent reverse transcription, so sequencing captured expressed TCRB transcripts. The protocol was immunoSEQ multiplex PCR, while the TCRdb copy is restricted to in-frame clones and leaves out a portion. Of about 300,000 clones listed, 8% are singletons. The source material was central memory CD4+ T cells from blood. The receptors were gathered from a woman under 30 in good health.

This clone was counted between two and nine times. The V call is TRBV15, the J call TRBJ2-3, with D hard to call. There are 12 residues in the CDR3. CDR1 and CDR2 from the germline V gene are LNHNV and YYDKDF (reference sequence). V dropped 5 bases and J dropped 2 bases, with 5 bases sitting between them. CDR3 sequence: CATSVHTDTQYF. The CDR3 coding sequence is TGTGCCACCAGCGTTCACACAGATACGCAGTATTTT.

The rearrangement links TRBV25-1 to TRBJ1-3; D call uncertain. The DNA end favors TRBJ2-2, so the J call may be wrong. The germline V gene has CDR1 MGHDK and CDR2 SYGVNS. This CDR3 comprises 13 residues. The CDR3 nucleotides read TGTGCCAGCAGTGCTGATAGTCCCGGGGAGCTGTTTTTT. Protein sequence: CASSADSPGELFF.

This sequence joins TRBV29-1 and TRBJ2-7, with 10 bases identical to TRBD1. The CDR3 sequence is 14 residues long. The J segment lost 2 bases and the V segment lost 7 bases, leaving 8 bases of the junction unmatched. Looked up from germline, CDR1 is SQVTM and CDR2 is ANQGSEA. The CDR3 coding sequence is TGCAGCGCCTCAAGGGGGACAGGGGCCTACGAGCAGTACTTC. This sequence encodes CSASRGTGAYEQYF.

This clone was detected only a few times. The J gene is TRBJ2-5, the V gene TRBV5-6, with 11 bases aligning to TRBD1. Germline lookup yields CDR1 SGHDT and CDR2 YYEEEE. The ends lost 4 bases at V and 5 bases at J; junction bases unmatched: 7. This CDR3 spans 15 amino acids. The DNA for the CDR3 is TGTGCCAGCAGCCCAAGGGACAGGGGGAAGGAGACCCAGTACTTC. This codes for CASSPRDRGKETQYF.

This clone was observed a few times. V gene TRBV18 combines with J gene TRBJ2-3, with D hard to call. The germline V and J ends were trimmed by 4 bases and 2 bases, with 1 base remaining between them. Germline CDR1 and CDR2: KGHSH and LQKENI. CDR3 length: 11 residues. CDR3 region: CASSHTDTQYF. CDR3 coding DNA: TGTGCCAGCTCACACACAGATACGCAGTATTTT.

The rearrangement links TRBV2 to TRBJ2-2; D gene unclear. This CDR3 is 13 amino acids long. V was clipped by 1 base and J by 6 bases, with 6 bases between them. The germline V gene has CDR1 SNHLY and CDR2 FYNNEI. CDR3 sequence reads: CASSEEGAGELFF. The CDR3 DNA reads as TGTGCCAGCAGTGAAGAAGGTGCCGGGGAGCTGTTTTTT. Full variable domain (missing parts from reference TRBV2 and TRBJ2-2): EPEVTQTPSHQVTQMGQEVILRCVPISNHLYFYWYRQILGQKVEFLVSFYNNEISEKSEIFDDQFSVERPDGSNFTLKIRSTKLEDSAMYFCASSEEGAGELFFGEGSRLTVL.

This clone was observed a handful of times. The gene calls are TRBV7-2 and TRBJ2-1; 12 bases line up with TRBD2. Trimming at V came to 2 bases and at J to 7 bases, leaving 6 bases not matched to a gene. Germline V gene data show CDR1 as SGHTA and CDR2 as FQGNSA. The CDR3 totals 16 residues. The CDR3 nucleotides are TGTGCCAGCAGCTTAAGGCTAGCGGGAGGGCCAAATGAGCAGTTCTTC. Its protein is CASSLRLAGGPNEQFF.

This clone was picked up a small number of times. The genes are TRBV4-1 and TRBJ1-2; TRBD1 might be the D (6 bases). Germline V gene sequence: CDR1 MGHRA, CDR2 YSYEKL. There are 15 residues in the CDR3. The germline V and J ends were trimmed by 2 bases and 8 bases, with 18 bases remaining between them. In DNA, the CDR3 is TGCGCCAGCAGCCAACCAGGCGACAGGCTGAACGGCTACACCTTC. Translated: CASSQPGDRLNGYTF.

This clone was found a few times. Since a much larger clone is just one base distant, this may be a read error. The chain recombines TRBV4-2 with TRBJ2-5; D is possibly TRBD2 (6 bases). Per germline, CDR1 LGHNA and CDR2 YNFKEQ. The CDR3 spans 14 residues. The CDR3 reads CASSQDAGFRDPDF. The DNA of the CDR3 is TGTGCCAGCAGCCAAGATGCGGGGTTTAGGGACCCGGACTTC.

This clone came up a few times. The chain joins TRBV4-3 to TRBJ2-3; 10 nucleotides line up with TRBD2. V was pared by 0 bases and J by 3 bases, with 3 bases of the junction left unmatched. The length of the CDR3 is 16 residues. In germline, CDR1 is LGHNA, CDR2 YSLEER. CDR3 nucleotides: TGCGCCAGCAGCCAAGAAGCGGGGGGGGTTACAGATACGCAGTATTTT. It yields the protein CASSQEAGGVTDTQYF.

The V gene is TRBV28, the J gene TRBJ1-1, with D possibly matching TRBD1 (6 bases). This CDR3 region has 15 residues. Germline V CDR1 and CDR2: MDHEN, SYDVKM. Trimming cost V 6 bases and J 0 bases, with 14 bases left between them. The CDR3 coding sequence is TGTGCCAGCAGAGCTCCTAGGGGGTTGAACACTGAAGCTTTCTTT. Protein product: CASRAPRGLNTEAFF.

CDR3 nucleotides: TGTGCCAGCAGCTTCAATTCTCAGGGAACCAAAAACATTCAGTACTTC. Translating gives CASSFNSQGTKNIQYF. J is TRBJ2-4 and V is TRBV5-4, with D perhaps matching TRBD1 (5 bases). CDR1 is SGHNT, CDR2 YYREEE, per germline (reference sequence). V shed 2 bases and J shed 2 bases, with 14 bases lying between them. The CDR3 runs 16 residues.

This clone has only a few counts. This chain connects TRBV6-1 to TRBJ1-6; the D is unclear. This CDR3 comprises 13 residues. With 5 bases removed from V and 7 bases from J, the gap between germline ends came to 9 bases. Germline CDR1 is MNHNS and CDR2 is SASEGT. The CDR3 loop is CASSQRVNSPLHF. The CDR3 bases are TGTGCCAGCAGTCAACGGGTCAATTCACCCCTCCACTTT.

The gene calls are TRBV5-4 and TRBJ1-1; the D is unclear. Per germline, CDR1 SGHNT and CDR2 YYREEE (reference sequence). The CDR3 has 14 amino acids. V was cut by 4 bases and J by 1 base, with 11 bases left in between. The CDR3 region is CASSQPSGNTEAFF. DNA of the CDR3: TGTGCCAGCAGCCAACCGTCAGGGAACACTGAAGCTTTCTTT.

This clone was counted only a few times. This rearrangement joins TRBV30 to TRBJ1-4; 7 bases are shared with TRBD1. The V segment lost 2 bases and the J segment 10 bases; nucleotides outside the gene matches: 13. This CDR3 is built from 15 residues. Germline V gene lookup returns CDR1 GTSNPN and CDR2 SVGIG (reference sequence). The CDR3 DNA is TGTGCCTGGAGTTCAAACGGACAGGCGGACGGAAAACTGTTTTTT. Amino acid sequence: CAWSSNGQADGKLFF.

The chain uses TRBV23-1 and TRBJ2-5, with a possible D match to TRBD2 (6 bases). TRBV23-1 is an ORF, with its function uncertain. The germline V and J ends were trimmed by 4 bases and 2 bases, with 11 bases remaining between them. There are 14 residues in the CDR3. This CDR3 is CASSLLTRQETQYF. DNA of the CDR3: TGCGCCAGCAGTCTCTTGACTAGACAAGAGACCCAGTACTTC.

The rearrangement links TRBV2 to TRBJ1-5; maybe TRBD1 (5 bases). The CDR3 contains 14 residues. V was cut by 8 bases and J by 1 base, with 12 bases left in between. Germline-derived CDR1 and CDR2 are SNHLY and FYNNEI. Here the CDR3 reads CASGAYRSNQPQHF. CDR3 bases: TGTGCCAGCGGGGCTTACCGCAGCAATCAGCCCCAGCATTTT.

This clone was counted between two and nine times. V and J are TRBV2 and TRBJ2-1, with TRBD2 matching over 11 bases. After removal of 3 bases from V and 7 bases from J, the junction contained 5 bases not matched to a gene. Germline CDR1 SNHLY, CDR2 FYNNEI. This CDR3 contains 15 residues. CDR3 sequence reads: CASSDSGGASNEQFF. The CDR3 DNA reads as TGTGCCAGCAGTGATAGCGGGGGGGCAAGTAATGAGCAGTTCTTC.